Presented here are 29 T cell receptor beta chains from one specimen sequenced in a study of T cells in Graves' hyperthyroidism and ophthalmopathy. RNA transcripts were the template for amplifying TCR beta CDR3 regions. HTBI primers were used for first-round RT-PCR of the TCR CDR3. MiXCR was run by TCRdb on the multiplex PCR reads, yielding one entry per CDR3 protein. The table lists over 650,000 distinct CDR3 sequences, 45% of them singletons. Sequencing was done on a sample of peripheral blood or thyroid tissue (not recorded which). The origin of the receptors is an adult man with Graves' disease, either hyperthyroidism or ophthalmopathy (not recorded which).

This clonotype was picked up many times. This chain links TRBV7-2 with TRBJ1-2, with D tentatively TRBD1 (6 bases). Trimming took off 5 bases at V and 8 bases at J, with 15 bases between the two ends. This CDR3 comprises 13 residues. The V gene's germline CDR1 is SGHTA and CDR2 FQGNSA. Written as DNA, the CDR3 is TGTGCCAGCAGCAGCGGGGGGGCTCGAGGCTACACCTTC. It codes for CASSSGGARGYTF.

This chain uses TRBV29-1 with TRBJ1-2; the D gene is possibly TRBD1 (5 bases). Trimming shortened V by 8 bases and J by 7 bases, and 20 bases separated the two germline ends. Germline CDR1 and CDR2: SQVTM and ANQGSEA. The CDR3 contains 13 residues. Here the CDR3 reads CSPAIGTDPGYTF. The DNA for the CDR3 is TGCAGCCCTGCCATAGGGACGGATCCTGGCTACACCTTC.

The chain is built from TRBV24-1 and TRBJ1-2; D perhaps matches TRBD1 (5 bases). This CDR3 region has 14 residues. V lost 5 bases to trimming and J lost 6 bases, with 15 bases between them. The germline gives CDR1 KGHDR, CDR2 SFDVKD. The DNA for the CDR3 is TGTGCCACCAGTGCCAGGGACTCCGGGGATGGCTACACCTTC. As protein: CATSARDSGDGYTF.

The J gene is TRBJ1-1, the V gene TRBV9; 8 nucleotides agree with TRBD1. Germline CDR1 SGDLS, CDR2 YYNGEE. J gave up 7 bases and V 10 bases, and 12 bases lay outside the gene matches. CDR3 length equals 13 residues. CDR3 nucleotide sequence: TGTGCCTGGGCCCGGACAGGGATCGGTGAAGCTTTCTTT. Translation gives CAWARTGIGEAFF.

In its sample, this clonotype was seen many times. J is TRBJ2-5 and V is TRBV7-6; D is ambiguous. The CDR3 sequence is 14 residues long. Germline V gives CDR1 SGHVS, CDR2 FNYEAQ. V was pared by 3 bases and J by 4 bases, with 12 bases between. The CDR3 loop is CASSLFGPGETQYF. CDR3 bases: TGTGCCAGCAGCTTGTTCGGCCCGGGAGAGACCCAGTACTTC.

This clonotype was picked up a small number of times. At one of its ends the junction is not consistent with the germline gene, which may arise from a read error. The rearrangement uses TRBV7-2 and TRBJ1-1; a weak D match, TRBD1 (5 bases). The germline V gene has CDR1 SGHTA and CDR2 FQGNSA. The CDR3 is made up of 12 amino acids. This CDR3 reads CASSRWGGLGAF. The CDR3 DNA reads as TGTGCCAGCAGCCGTTGGGGGGGATTAGGAGCCTTT.

The chain links TRBV7-9 to TRBJ1-2; D call uncertain. Trimming cost V 5 bases and J 6 bases, with 16 bases left between them. Germline CDR1 is SEHNR and CDR2 is FQNEAQ (reference sequence). The CDR3 runs to 14 residues. CDR3 in amino acids: CASSGSGGLDGYTF. CDR3 DNA: TGTGCCAGCAGCGGGTCGGGCGGGTTAGATGGCTACACCTTC.

At least ten counts were recorded for this clonotype. The chain recombines TRBV29-1 with TRBJ1-5, with 7 positions matching TRBD1. Germline-derived CDR1 and CDR2 are SQVTM and ANQGSEA. V shed 5 bases and J 3 bases; nucleotides not matched to a gene: 7. This CDR3 has 14 residues. CDR3 residues: CSVTSGTDNQPQHF. The CDR3 DNA is TGCAGCGTTACTTCCGGGACAGACAATCAGCCCCAGCATTTT.

The V gene is TRBV5-1, the J gene TRBJ2-7, with 7 bases fitting TRBD1. V lost 0 bases to trimming and J lost 3 bases; unmatched junction nucleotides: 9. Germline-derived CDR1 and CDR2 are SGHRS and YFSETQ. The CDR3 is made up of 16 amino acids. The CDR3 coding sequence is TGCGCCAGCAGCTTGGAACAGGGGACATTAGGCTACGAGCAGTACTTC. This codes for CASSLEQGTLGYEQYF.

The table lists this clonotype with a few counts. The chain couples TRBV7-6 to TRBJ2-5, with TRBD2 matching over 12 bases. V lost 5 bases and J lost 3; bases outside the gene matches: 4. This CDR3 has 15 amino acids. Germline-derived CDR1 and CDR2 are SGHVS and FNYEAQ. Here the CDR3 reads CASSILAGGKETQYF. For the CDR3, the DNA is TGTGCCAGCAGCATACTAGCGGGAGGAAAAGAGACCCAGTACTTC. The full variable domain, its missing parts supplied by reference TRBV7-6 and TRBJ2-5, is GAGVSQSPRYKVTKRGQDVALRCDPISGHVSLYWYRQALGQGPEFLTYFNYEAQQDKSGLPNDRFSAERPEGSISTLTIQRTEQRDSAMYRCASSILAGGKETQYFGPGTRLLVL.

This clonotype occurred once. This chain connects TRBV11-1 to TRBJ1-3; 7 positions match TRBD1. J was trimmed by 9 bases and V by 1 base; bases with no gene match: 6. The CDR3 runs 14 residues. The germline V gene has CDR1 SGHAT and CDR2 FQDESV (reference sequence). CDR3 in DNA: TGTGCCAGCAGCTTAGGTTCAGGGGGGGGCACCATATATTTT. Translating gives CASSLGSGGGTIYF.

A word on this clonotype: Lacking the conserved final phenylalanine or tryptophan, this CDR3 likely reflects a read error. The rearrangement joins TRBV7-2 to TRBJ2-7; no reliable D call. The CDR3 runs 14 residues. Trimming pared 6 bases from V and 2 bases from J, leaving 14 bases between. CDR1 is SGHTA, CDR2 FQGNSA, per germline. CDR3 DNA sequence: TGTGCCAGCAGAAGATTTGCAGATCCCTACGAGCAGTACCTC. It translates to CASRRFADPYEQYL.

This chain joins TRBV7-8 and TRBJ2-7, with TRBD2 matching 7 bases. There are 16 residues in the CDR3. Germline V gene data show CDR1 as SGHVS and CDR2 as FQNEAQ. V was clipped by 1 base and J by 6 bases; unmatched bases: 12. This CDR3 is CASSLGGRVSTFEQYF. The CDR3 DNA sequence: TGTGCCAGCAGCTTAGGAGGGAGGGTTAGCACCTTCGAGCAGTACTTC. Full variable domain (remainder filled in from reference TRBV7-8 and TRBJ2-7): GAGVSQSPRYKVAKRGQDVALRCDPISGHVSLFWYQQALGQGPEFLTYFQNEAQLDKSGLPSDRFFAERPEGSVSTLKIQRTQQEDSAVYLCASSLGGRVSTFEQYFGPGTRLTVT.

The table lists this clonotype with a count of one. The chain uses TRBV5-1 and TRBJ2-2; 7 positions agree with TRBD2. Germline loops: CDR1 SGHRS, CDR2 YFSETQ. J was trimmed by 6 bases and V by 0 bases; bases with no gene match: 8. The CDR3 covers 16 residues. This chain's CDR3 is CASSLDSRGGPGELFF. CDR3 bases: TGCGCCAGCAGCTTGGATTCTCGCGGGGGTCCCGGGGAGCTGTTTTTT.

This clonotype was seen repeatedly, ten times or more. V gene TRBV7-9 combines with J gene TRBJ1-3; no clear D gene. The CDR3 contains 16 residues. Deletions cut 4 bases from V and 3 bases from J, with 16 bases between. The germline V gene has CDR1 SEHNR and CDR2 FQNEAQ (reference sequence). The CDR3 reads CASSSSTRTGGNTIYF. For the CDR3, the DNA is TGTGCCAGCAGCTCCTCTACCAGGACGGGTGGAAACACCATATATTTT.

This clonotype was picked up a small number of times. The genes are TRBV28 and TRBJ1-5, with a possible D match to TRBD1 (5 bases). Trimming removed 2 bases from V and 4 bases from J, with 9 bases in between. This CDR3 spans 14 amino acids. Germline V gives CDR1 MDHEN, CDR2 SYDVKM. DNA of the CDR3: TGTGCCAGCAGTTTAGTGACAGCTAATCAGCCCCAGCATTTT. It specifies CASSLVTANQPQHF.

The J gene is TRBJ1-5, the V gene TRBV5-1, with D unresolved. Deletions cut 0 bases from V and 0 bases from J, with 7 bases between. Germline CDR1 SGHRS, CDR2 YFSETQ. This CDR3 spans 15 amino acids. CDR3 residues: CASSLDEASNQPQHF. The CDR3 bases are TGCGCCAGCAGCTTGGATGAAGCTAGCAATCAGCCCCAGCATTTT.

This clonotype was counted at least ten times. V and J are TRBV29-1 and TRBJ1-2; D gene uncertain. This CDR3 region has 11 residues. Germline V gives CDR1 SQVTM, CDR2 ANQGSEA. V lost 4 bases and J 7 bases, leaving 10 bases between the germline ends. CDR3 protein: CSVVFSTGYTF. Written as DNA, the CDR3 is TGCAGCGTTGTATTTTCGACTGGCTACACCTTC.

This clonotype occurred many times. The CDR3 is CASSLSTLTGELFF. The CDR3 DNA reads TGTGCCAGCAGCTTGTCGACCCTTACCGGGGAGCTGTTTTTT. The rearrangement joins TRBV7-2 to TRBJ2-2; no firm D call. This CDR3 spans 14 amino acids. Germline V CDR1 and CDR2: SGHTA, FQGNSA. Trimming removed 3 bases at V and 5 bases at J, with 10 bases between. The full variable domain, rest sourced from reference TRBV7-2 and TRBJ2-2, is GAGVSQSPSNKVTEKGKDVELRCDPISGHTALYWYRQSLGQGLEFLIYFQGNSAPDKSGLPSDRFSAERTGGSVSTLTIQRTQQEDSAVYLCASSLSTLTGELFFGEGSRLTVL.

This clonotype was recorded at least ten times. Here the CDR3 DNA reads TGTGCCAGCAGTCGACAGGTCTCTGGAAACACCATATATTTT. Its translation: CASSRQVSGNTIYF. The chain has TRBV7-8 and TRBJ1-3, with a tentative D call TRBD1 (6 bases). Germline CDR1 reads SGHVS; CDR2 reads FQNEAQ. The CDR3 sequence is 14 residues long. V was clipped by 6 bases and J by 0 bases, with 9 bases between them.

V is TRBV2 and J is TRBJ2-7; 10 bases align to TRBD1. Trimming took 4 bases from V and 4 from J; bases not matched to a gene: 7. This CDR3 region has 15 residues. The germline gives CDR1 SNHLY, CDR2 FYNNEI. The CDR3 DNA reads TGTGCCAGCAGTGGAGACAGGGGGCGATCATACGAGCAGTACTTC. This codes for CASSGDRGRSYEQYF.

Details on this clonotype: One end of the junction is discordant with germline, which a read error may explain. The rearrangement uses TRBV10-2 and TRBJ1-1, with unresolved D. Looked up from germline, CDR1 is WSHSY and CDR2 is SAAADI. The CDR3 runs 12 residues. The DNA for the CDR3 is TGCGCCAGCAGTGAGAGGAACGCTGAAGCCTTCTTT. The encoded protein is CASSERNAEAFF.

In its sample, this clonotype was seen many times. This rearrangement joins TRBV24-1 to TRBJ1-4; D gene uncertain. There are 15 residues in the CDR3. V lost 4 bases, J lost 8 bases, and 16 bases lay in between. Germline CDR1 and CDR2: KGHDR and SFDVKD. Here the CDR3 reads CATSDPSTMPEKLFF. The CDR3 DNA is TGTGCCACCAGTGACCCTTCGACAATGCCGGAAAAACTGTTTTTT.

This clonotype was found many times. The genes are TRBV7-2 and TRBJ2-5; D gene ambiguous. Germline V lookup: CDR1 SGHTA, CDR2 FQGNSA. This CDR3 comprises 13 residues. With 3 bases removed from V and 5 bases from J, the gap between germline ends came to 10 bases. CDR3 loop: CASSFELEETQYF. For the CDR3, the DNA is TGTGCCAGCAGCTTCGAACTTGAGGAGACCCAGTACTTC.

In this sample, this clonotype turned up many times. The chain joins TRBV24-1 to TRBJ1-5, with unresolved D. The V gene lost 3 bases and the J gene lost 6 bases, with 8 bases spanning the gap. The CDR3 contains 13 residues. Germline V gives CDR1 KGHDR, CDR2 SFDVKD. As DNA, the CDR3 is TGTGCCACCAGTGATGGGCATGGTCAGCCCCAGCATTTT. This encodes CATSDGHGQPQHF.

The V gene is TRBV24-1, the J gene TRBJ2-3, with D uncertain. Germline CDR1 KGHDR, CDR2 SFDVKD. The CDR3 contains 15 residues. V was trimmed by 3 bases and J by 3 bases, leaving 12 bases between them. The CDR3 DNA follows: TGTGCCACCAGTGATCAAGCTGACGCGACAGATACGCAGTATTTT. Amino acids: CATSDQADATDTQYF.

The count of this clonotype is one. This chain joins TRBV29-1 and TRBJ1-1; D not certain. The CDR3 is made up of 12 amino acids. Germline V gene sequence: CDR1 SQVTM, CDR2 ANQGSEA. The V end was cut by 2 bases, the J end by 0 bases, with 4 bases between. The CDR3 loop is CSVEPVNTEAFF. The CDR3, as DNA: TGCAGCGTTGAACCAGTGAACACTGAAGCTTTCTTT. The full variable domain, completed using reference TRBV29-1 and TRBJ1-1, is SAVISQKPSRDICQRGTSLTIQCQVDSQVTMMFWYRQQPGQSLTLIATANQGSEATYESGFVIDKFPISRPNLTFSTLTVSNMSPEDSSIYLCSVEPVNTEAFFGQGTRLTVV.

The chain has TRBV29-1 and TRBJ1-5; D uncertain. Germline V CDR1 and CDR2: SQVTM, ANQGSEA. Deletions cut 4 bases from V and 3 bases from J, with 10 bases between. The CDR3 runs 13 residues. The CDR3 reads CSVGGELNQPQHF. CDR3 nucleotides: TGCAGCGTTGGCGGGGAGCTCAATCAGCCCCAGCATTTT.

The chain employs TRBV6-5 and TRBJ2-7; perhaps TRBD1 as D (5 bases). V lost 6 bases to trimming and J lost 0 bases, with 12 bases between them. The V gene's germline CDR1 is MNHEY and CDR2 SVGAGI. This CDR3 region has 14 residues. The CDR3 DNA is TGTGCCAGCAGAGGGGTAGGACGCTCCTACGAGCAGTACTTC. It codes for CASRGVGRSYEQYF.